These 3 T cell receptor beta chains share one sample of origin, sequenced in a study of CD8+ T cells in alopecia areata. Extracted RNA was reverse transcribed, and the resulting cDNA served as sequencing template. Measured with immunoSEQ multiplex PCR; TCRdb has only the in-frame clones, and not every one. Listed for the sample are approximately 280,000 clones, none seen a single time. The study sorted pooled cutaneous lymph node cells by CD4, CD8alpha, NKG2D, NKG2ACE and other markers. Material for sequencing was CD4+ T cells sorted from a lymph node. These receptors were taken from a C3H/HeJ mouse with alopecia areata. This strain's MHC haplotype is H2-k.

This clone was recorded a few times. The germline and genes are mouse ones. The read finishes 4 residues shy of the CDR3 end, and the germline J gene is used to complete it. The chain combines TRBV19 with TRBJ2-3, with unresolved D. The CDR3 sequence is 12 residues long. Trimming removed 4 bases from V and 1 base from J, with 4 bases in between. Germline V gives CDR1 FNHDT, CDR2 SITEND (reference sequence). The CDR3 DNA, read in part, is TGTGCCAGCAGTTCTGGTGCAGAA. It is translated as CASSSGAE. The whole CDR3 region reads CASSSGAETLYF.

In the case of this clone: Mouse gene names and germline throughout. The read falls 4 residues short of the CDR3 end, and the missing part is taken from the germline J gene. At the DNA level, this CDR3 is encoded by other sequences in the same sample as well. This chain links TRBV5 with TRBJ2-7; D possibly corresponds to TRBD1 (5 bases). Per the germline V gene, CDR1 is LGHNA and CDR2 is YNLKQL (reference sequence). The CDR3 runs 13 residues. The V end was cut by 1 base, the J end by 3 bases, with 7 bases between. The CDR3 bases that were read are TGTGCCAGCAGCCAAGGGACAATCTAT. It is translated as CASSQGTIY. The complete CDR3 sequence is CASSQGTIYEQYF.

A remark on this clone: Mouse germline and gene names are used. The sequence runs out 4 residues before the end of the CDR3; the remainder is reconstructed from the germline J gene. Other DNA variants within this sample encode the same CDR3. J is TRBJ2-3 and V is TRBV1, with TRBD2 identical over 7 bases. CDR1 is NSQYPW, CDR2 LRSPGD, per germline (reference sequence). The length of the CDR3 is 16 residues. With 0 bases clipped from V and 1 base from J, the junction kept 4 bases outside the gene matches. CDR3 DNA, as far as it was read: TGCACCTGCAGTGCAGATTTGGGGGGTGGTGCAGAA. It translates to CTCSADLGGGAE. In full, the CDR3 reads CTCSADLGGGAETLYF.